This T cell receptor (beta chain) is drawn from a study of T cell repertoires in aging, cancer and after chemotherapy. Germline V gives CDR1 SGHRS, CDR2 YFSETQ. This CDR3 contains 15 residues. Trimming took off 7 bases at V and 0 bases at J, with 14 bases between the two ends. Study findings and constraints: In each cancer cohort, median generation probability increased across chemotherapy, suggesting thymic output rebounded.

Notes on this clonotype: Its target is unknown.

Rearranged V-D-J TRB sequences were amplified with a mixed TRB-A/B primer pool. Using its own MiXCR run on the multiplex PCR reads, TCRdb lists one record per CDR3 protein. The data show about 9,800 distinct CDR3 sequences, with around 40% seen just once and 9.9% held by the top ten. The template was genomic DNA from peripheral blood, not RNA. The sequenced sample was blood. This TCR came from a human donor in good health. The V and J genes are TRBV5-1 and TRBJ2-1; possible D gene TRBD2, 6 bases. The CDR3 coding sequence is TGCGCCAGCGGGGAGCCTAGCGCCTCCTACAATGAGCAGTTCTTC. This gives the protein CASGEPSASYNEQFF. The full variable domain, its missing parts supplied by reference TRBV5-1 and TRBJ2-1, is KAGVTQTPRYLIKTRGQQVTLSCSPISGHRSVSWYQQTPGQGLQFLFEYFSETQRNKGNFPGRFSGRQFSNSRSEMNVSTLELGDSALYLCASGEPSASYNEQFFGPGTRLTVL.